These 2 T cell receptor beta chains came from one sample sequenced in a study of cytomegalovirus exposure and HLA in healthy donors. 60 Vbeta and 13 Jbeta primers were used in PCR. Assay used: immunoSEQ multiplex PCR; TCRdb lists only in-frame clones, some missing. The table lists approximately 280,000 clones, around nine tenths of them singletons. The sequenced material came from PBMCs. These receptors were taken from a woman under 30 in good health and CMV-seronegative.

For the CDR3, the DNA is TGTGCCATCTCCCCCATGAACACTGAAGCTTTCTTT. It translates to CAISPMNTEAFF. V and J are TRBV10-3 and TRBJ1-1; D gene uncertain. CDR1 and CDR2 (germline): ENHRY, SYGVKD. The CDR3 is 12 residues long. Trimming took off 8 bases at V and 0 bases at J, with 7 bases between the two ends.

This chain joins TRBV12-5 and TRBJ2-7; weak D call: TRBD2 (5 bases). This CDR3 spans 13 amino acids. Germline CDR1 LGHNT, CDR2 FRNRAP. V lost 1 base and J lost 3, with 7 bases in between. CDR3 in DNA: TGTGCTAGTGGTTTGGCCGGGGACTACGAGCAGTACTTC. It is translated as CASGLAGDYEQYF.